This is a list of T cell receptor beta chains from one sample in a study of blood T cells in healthy people across ages. TCRdb recomputed calls from the 5' RACE reads with MiXCR, one row per CDR3 protein. This sample has around 1.5 million distinct CDR3 sequences, with roughly 40% found just once. The sequencing sample was made of blood. Receptors were obtained from a woman between 18 and 29 years old in good health. CDR3s include the opening cysteine and the closing phenylalanine or tryptophan.

j_gene: .; v_gene: TRBV20-1; CDR3aa: CSARDYQGDEQYF
j_gene: TRBJ2-5; v_gene: TRBV30; CDR3aa: CAWSLDLQETQYF
j_gene: TRBJ1-2; v_gene: TRBV29-1; CDR3aa: CSVPDGDYGYTF
j_gene: TRBJ2-1; v_gene: TRBV10-1; CDR3aa: CASSESRRGVIDEQFF
j_gene: TRBJ2-7; v_gene: TRBV20-1; CDR3aa: CSAGSSGSPYEQYF
j_gene: TRBJ2-3; v_gene: TRBV10-1; CDR3aa: CASSGTSGGGDTQYF
j_gene: TRBJ2-3; v_gene: TRBV6-6; CDR3aa: CASSTADRATDTQYF
j_gene: TRBJ2-1; v_gene: TRBV6-2/TRBV6-3; CDR3aa: CASSRTSGSADEQFF
j_gene: TRBJ1-5; v_gene: TRBV20-1; CDR3aa: CSANRDRGDSNQPQHF
j_gene: TRBJ2-5; v_gene: TRBV20-1; CDR3aa: CSPKTPSGYNEQYF
j_gene: TRBJ2-7; v_gene: TRBV7-2; CDR3aa: CASSLNSGLSYEQYF
j_gene: TRBJ2-1; v_gene: TRBV2; CDR3aa: CASSEQGGETQFF
j_gene: TRBJ2-3; v_gene: TRBV27; CDR3aa: CASSSRLAEATDTQYF
j_gene: TRBJ1-4; v_gene: TRBV28; CDR3aa: CASSLNPLGGPNEKLFF
j_gene: TRBJ2-1; v_gene: TRBV14; CDR3aa: CASSQDALGEQFF
j_gene: TRBJ2-3; v_gene: TRBV7-9; CDR3aa: CASRHAGSGRVDTQYF
j_gene: TRBJ2-1; v_gene: TRBV11-2; CDR3aa: CASSQGSGNYNEQFF
j_gene: TRBJ2-5; v_gene: TRBV25-1; CDR3aa: CASSDQSQSAGGGNEETQYF
j_gene: TRBJ2-1; v_gene: TRBV3-1; CDR3aa: CASKRYNEQFF
j_gene: TRBJ2-7; v_gene: TRBV5-1; CDR3aa: CASSGGGTSYEQYF
j_gene: TRBJ1-4; v_gene: TRBV6-5; CDR3aa: CASSYSVPPTNEKLFF
j_gene: TRBJ1-2; v_gene: TRBV6-6; CDR3aa: CASSQGRETGYTF
j_gene: TRBJ2-1; v_gene: TRBV11-2; CDR3aa: CASSPGLVGGSDSYNEQFF
j_gene: TRBJ2-5; v_gene: TRBV29-1; CDR3aa: CSVDTGQGAGETQYF
j_gene: TRBJ1-2; v_gene: TRBV7-3; CDR3aa: CASSSGDGGYTF
j_gene: TRBJ2-7; v_gene: TRBV20-1; CDR3aa: CSVVDRVNSYEQYF
j_gene: TRBJ2-3; v_gene: TRBV20-1; CDR3aa: CSASAREGLDTQYF
j_gene: TRBJ2-1; v_gene: TRBV20-1; CDR3aa: CPGLAGDEQFF
j_gene: TRBJ1-6; v_gene: TRBV25-1; CDR3aa: CASSGSNSPPHF
j_gene: TRBJ2-2; v_gene: TRBV6-5; CDR3aa: CASSYRDRGTGELFF
j_gene: TRBJ1-2; v_gene: TRBV6-1; CDR3aa: CASSEVGGARYGYTF
j_gene: TRBJ2-7; v_gene: TRBV30; CDR3aa: CACSHRESYEQYF
j_gene: TRBJ1-6; v_gene: TRBV4-1; CDR3aa: CASSQDRGNSYNSPLHF
j_gene: TRBJ1-1; v_gene: TRBV12-3/TRBV12-4; CDR3aa: CASSFQQNTEAFF
j_gene: TRBJ1-5; v_gene: TRBV27; CDR3aa: CASSPRTLSNQPQHF
j_gene: TRBJ2-1; v_gene: TRBV20-1; CDR3aa: CSASPSGSFHNEQFF
j_gene: TRBJ2-7; v_gene: TRBV7-9; CDR3aa: CASSVRAGTYEQYF
j_gene: TRBJ2-1; v_gene: TRBV20-1; CDR3aa: CSASLAGYNEQFF
j_gene: TRBJ2-3; v_gene: TRBV7-8; CDR3aa: CAGSGSTDTQYF
j_gene: TRBJ1-2; v_gene: TRBV5-1; CDR3aa: CASSPEVGGDYGYTF
j_gene: TRBJ2-5; v_gene: TRBV10-3; CDR3aa: CAISDKGTSGQETQYF